One sample yielded the 2 T cell receptor beta chains listed below, sequenced in a study of T cells in Graves' hyperthyroidism and ophthalmopathy. TCR beta CDR3 regions were amplified from RNA transcripts. TCR CDR3 regions were first amplified by RT-PCR with HTBI primers. TCRdb re-analysed the multiplex PCR reads in MiXCR, keeping a single row per CDR3 protein. The sample consists of a few hundred thousand distinct CDR3 sequences, about 15% of them appearing once. The sequenced sample consisted of blood. The receptors derive from a woman aged 18 to 35 with Graves' hyperthyroidism that later progressed to Graves' ophthalmopathy.

J is TRBJ2-2 and V is TRBV28; TRBD2 matches 10 bases. In germline, CDR1 is MDHEN, CDR2 SYDVKM. The CDR3 covers 17 residues. V dropped 6 bases and J dropped 6; count of bases not matched to a gene: 13. Here the CDR3 DNA reads TGTGCCAGCAGGAGCCTCCCGGGACTAGCGATCGCCGGGGAGCTGTTTTTT. Protein sequence: CASRSLPGLAIAGELFF.

This clonotype was seen repeatedly, ten times or more. The rearrangement uses TRBV27 and TRBJ1-1; TRBD1 agrees at 8 bases. Germline lookup yields CDR1 MNHEY and CDR2 SMNVEV (reference sequence). Losses at the gene ends were 4 bases for V and 4 bases for J; bases not matched to a gene: 5. The CDR3 has 14 amino acids. This CDR3 is CASSSNTGGTEAFF. For the CDR3, the DNA is TGTGCCAGCAGTTCAAACACAGGGGGCACTGAAGCTTTCTTT.